The following is a TCR beta chain sequence with its context. Original processing notes: Reference gene primer amplification gave estimated nucleated cell counts. Sequencing was performed with immunoSEQ multiplex PCR; in TCRdb, only in-frame clones are kept and a portion is missing. V and J calls and clone size are copied from that table; D and trimming were computed from the DNA. The table lists more than 200,000 clones, less than 90% of them singletons. This record comes from a study of blood T cell repertoires in COVID-19. Study as a whole: The United States, Italy and Spain were the sources of the acute and convalescent COVID-19 samples. PBMCs, B-cell-depleted T cells, or T cells were the source of the cDNA or gDNA that made up the material.

The CDR3 totals 16 residues. Germline CDR1 is LGHNA and CDR2 is YNFKEQ. The V end was cut by 0 bases, the J end by 0 bases, with 9 bases between. Sequences were obtained from peripheral blood. This sequence originates from a man in his 60s with acute or convalescent COVID-19. V and J are TRBV4-2 and TRBJ2-4, with D hard to call. The CDR3 region has the DNA TGTGCCAGCAGCCAAGAGTCCCTAGTAGCCAAAAACATTCAGTACTTC. Protein sequence: CASSQESLVAKNIQYF.